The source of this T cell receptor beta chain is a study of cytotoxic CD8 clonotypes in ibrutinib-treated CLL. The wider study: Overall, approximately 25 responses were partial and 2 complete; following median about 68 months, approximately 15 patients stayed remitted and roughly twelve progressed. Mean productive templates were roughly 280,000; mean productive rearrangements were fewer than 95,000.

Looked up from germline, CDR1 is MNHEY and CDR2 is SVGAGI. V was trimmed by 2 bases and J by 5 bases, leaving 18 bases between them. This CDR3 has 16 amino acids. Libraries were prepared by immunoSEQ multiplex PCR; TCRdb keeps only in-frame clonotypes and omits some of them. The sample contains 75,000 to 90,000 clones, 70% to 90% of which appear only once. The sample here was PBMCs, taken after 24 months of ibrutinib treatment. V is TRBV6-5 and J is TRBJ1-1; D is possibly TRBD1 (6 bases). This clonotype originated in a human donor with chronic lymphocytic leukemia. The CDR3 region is CASSYVGVRGETEAFF. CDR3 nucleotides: TGTGCCAGCAGTTACGTCGGGGTTAGGGGGGAGACTGAAGCTTTCTTT.